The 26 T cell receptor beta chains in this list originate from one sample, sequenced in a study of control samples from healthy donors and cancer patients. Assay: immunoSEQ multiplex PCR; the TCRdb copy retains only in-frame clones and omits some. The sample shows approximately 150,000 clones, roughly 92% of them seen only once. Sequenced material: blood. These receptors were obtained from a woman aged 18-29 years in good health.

CDR3 bases: TGTGCCAGCTCACCTCTCGGGGGGCTTGACACTGAAGCTTTCTTT. Its protein is CASSPLGGLDTEAFF. The chain links TRBV18 to TRBJ1-1; TRBD1 might be the D (6 bases). With 3 bases removed from V and 3 bases from J, the gap between germline ends came to 14 bases. The CDR3 loop spans 15 amino acids. Germline V gives CDR1 KGHSH, CDR2 LQKENI.

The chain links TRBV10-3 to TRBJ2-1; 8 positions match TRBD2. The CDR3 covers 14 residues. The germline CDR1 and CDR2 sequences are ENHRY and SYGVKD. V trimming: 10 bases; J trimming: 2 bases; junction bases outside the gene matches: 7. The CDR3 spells CATRLAKAYNEQFF. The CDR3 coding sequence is TGTGCCACCCGACTAGCGAAAGCCTACAATGAGCAGTTCTTC.

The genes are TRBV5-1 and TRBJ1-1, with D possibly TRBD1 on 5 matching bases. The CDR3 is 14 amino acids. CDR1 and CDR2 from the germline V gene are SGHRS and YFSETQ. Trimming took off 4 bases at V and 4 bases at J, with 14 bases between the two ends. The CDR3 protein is CASSRKQDFTEAFF. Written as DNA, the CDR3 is TGCGCCAGCAGCCGTAAACAGGATTTCACTGAAGCTTTCTTT.

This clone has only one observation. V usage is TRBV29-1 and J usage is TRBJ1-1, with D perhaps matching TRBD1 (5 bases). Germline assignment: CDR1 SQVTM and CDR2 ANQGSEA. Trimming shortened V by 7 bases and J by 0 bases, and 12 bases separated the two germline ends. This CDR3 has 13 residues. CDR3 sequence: CSAKGHLNTEAFF. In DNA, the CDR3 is TGCAGCGCCAAAGGACACTTGAACACTGAAGCTTTCTTT.

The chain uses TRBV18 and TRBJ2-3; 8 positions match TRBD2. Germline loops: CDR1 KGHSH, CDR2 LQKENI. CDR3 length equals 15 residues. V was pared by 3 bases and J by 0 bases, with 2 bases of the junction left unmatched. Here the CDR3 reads CASSPGGGSTDTQYF. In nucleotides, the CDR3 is TGTGCCAGCTCACCGGGCGGGGGGAGCACAGATACGCAGTATTTT.

The DNA for the CDR3 is TGTGCCAGCAGCCCCCAGGGCGGAAGCTTCACAGATACGCAGTATTTT. Amino acids: CASSPQGGSFTDTQYF. The chain employs TRBV9 and TRBJ2-3; D may be TRBD1 (5 bases). The V end was cut by 4 bases, the J end by 2 bases, with 17 bases between. There are 16 residues in the CDR3. The germline CDR1 and CDR2 sequences are SGDLS and YYNGEE. Full variable domain (remainder filled in from reference TRBV9 and TRBJ2-3): DSGVTQTPKHLITATGQRVTLRCSPRSGDLSVYWYQQSLDQGLQFLIQYYNGEERAKGNILERFSAQQFPDLHSELNLSSLELGDSALYFCASSPQGGSFTDTQYFGPGTRLTVL.

The CDR3: CASRSTSGASTDTQYF. As DNA, the CDR3 is TGCGCCAGCAGATCAACTAGCGGGGCTAGCACAGATACGCAGTATTTT. The rearrangement joins TRBV5-1 to TRBJ2-3, with 10 bases matching TRBD2. This CDR3 has 16 amino acids. Germline assignment: CDR1 SGHRS and CDR2 YFSETQ. Losses at the gene ends were 5 bases for V and 0 bases for J; bases not matched to a gene: 6.

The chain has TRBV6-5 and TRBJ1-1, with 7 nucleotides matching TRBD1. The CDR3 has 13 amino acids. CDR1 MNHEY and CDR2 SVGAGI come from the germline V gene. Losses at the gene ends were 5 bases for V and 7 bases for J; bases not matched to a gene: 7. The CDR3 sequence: CASSRQGEGEAFF. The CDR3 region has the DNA TGTGCCAGCAGTCGACAGGGAGAGGGTGAAGCTTTCTTT.

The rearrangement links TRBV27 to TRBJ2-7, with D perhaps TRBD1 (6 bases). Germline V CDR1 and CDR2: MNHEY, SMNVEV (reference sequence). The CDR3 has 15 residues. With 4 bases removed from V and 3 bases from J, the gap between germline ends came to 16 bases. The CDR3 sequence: CASSSAGTSNYEQYF. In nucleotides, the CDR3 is TGTGCCAGCAGTTCCGCTGGGACATCCAACTACGAGCAGTACTTC.

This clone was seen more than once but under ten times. The CDR3 sequence: CASSEPEVTGELFF. CDR3 bases: TGTGCCAGCAGCGAACCCGAGGTCACCGGGGAGCTGTTTTTT. The genes are TRBV25-1 and TRBJ2-2; no reliable D call. This CDR3 has 14 residues. V lost 6 bases and J lost 4, with 12 bases in between. Germline values: CDR1 MGHDK, CDR2 SYGVNS.

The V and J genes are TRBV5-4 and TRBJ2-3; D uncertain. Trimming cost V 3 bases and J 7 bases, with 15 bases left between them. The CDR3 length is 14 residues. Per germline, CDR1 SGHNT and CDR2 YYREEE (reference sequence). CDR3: CASSWNFLENTQYF. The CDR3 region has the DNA TGTGCCAGCAGCTGGAATTTTCTAGAGAATACGCAGTATTTT.

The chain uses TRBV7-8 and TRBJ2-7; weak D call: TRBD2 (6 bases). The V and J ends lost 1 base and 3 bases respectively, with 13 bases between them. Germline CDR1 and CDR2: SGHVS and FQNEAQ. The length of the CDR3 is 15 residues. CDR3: CASSLVGGKIYEQYF. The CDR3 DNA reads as TGTGCCAGCAGCTTAGTGGGAGGCAAGATCTACGAGCAGTACTTC.

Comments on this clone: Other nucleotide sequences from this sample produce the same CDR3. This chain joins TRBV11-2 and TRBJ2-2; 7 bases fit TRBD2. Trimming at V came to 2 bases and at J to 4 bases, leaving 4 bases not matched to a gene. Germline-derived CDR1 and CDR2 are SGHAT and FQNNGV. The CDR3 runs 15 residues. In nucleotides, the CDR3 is TGTGCCAGCAGCTTATCTTCGGGGGGCACCGGGGAGCTGTTTTTT. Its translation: CASSLSSGGTGELFF.

CDR3 nucleotides: TGTGCCAGCAGCCCTCCGGGGGATACGCAGTATTTT. Translation gives CASSPPGDTQYF. The chain uses TRBV7-2 and TRBJ2-3; weak D call: TRBD2 (5 bases). Germline CDR1 reads SGHTA; CDR2 reads FQGNSA. Between the trimmed V and J ends, which lost 5 bases and 6 bases, there was a span of 9 bases. This CDR3 spans 12 amino acids. The variable domain in full, with the rest retrieved from reference TRBV7-2 and TRBJ2-3, is GAGVSQSPSNKVTEKGKDVELRCDPISGHTALYWYRQSLGQGLEFLIYFQGNSAPDKSGLPSDRFSAERTGGSVSTLTIQRTQQEDSAVYLCASSPPGDTQYFGPGTRLTVL.

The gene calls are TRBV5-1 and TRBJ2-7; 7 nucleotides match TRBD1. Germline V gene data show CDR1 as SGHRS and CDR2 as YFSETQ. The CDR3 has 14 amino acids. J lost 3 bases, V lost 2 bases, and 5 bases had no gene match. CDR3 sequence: CASSLRAGGYEQYF. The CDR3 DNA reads TGCGCCAGCAGCTTAAGGGCAGGGGGCTACGAGCAGTACTTC.

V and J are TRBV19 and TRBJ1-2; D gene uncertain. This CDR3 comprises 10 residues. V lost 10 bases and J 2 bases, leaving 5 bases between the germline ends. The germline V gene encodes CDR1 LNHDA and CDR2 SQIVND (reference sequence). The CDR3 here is CATGNYGYTF. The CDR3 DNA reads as TGTGCCACGGGGAACTATGGCTACACCTTC.

Here the CDR3 DNA reads TGCGCCAGCAGCGGGGGGACCGGGGAGCTGTTTTTT. Amino acids: CASSGGTGELFF. The chain links TRBV5-1 to TRBJ2-2; D is perhaps TRBD2 (6 bases). V lost 4 bases and J 5 bases, leaving 6 bases between the germline ends. This CDR3 spans 12 amino acids. Germline CDR1 and CDR2: SGHRS and YFSETQ. The full variable domain, its missing parts supplied by reference TRBV5-1 and TRBJ2-2, is KAGVTQTPRYLIKTRGQQVTLSCSPISGHRSVSWYQQTPGQGLQFLFEYFSETQRNKGNFPGRFSGRQFSNSRSEMNVSTLELGDSALYLCASSGGTGELFFGEGSRLTVL.

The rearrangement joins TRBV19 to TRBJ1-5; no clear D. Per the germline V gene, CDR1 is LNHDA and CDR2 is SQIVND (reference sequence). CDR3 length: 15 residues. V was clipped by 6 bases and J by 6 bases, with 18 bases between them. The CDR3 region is CASSARTGGGQPQHF. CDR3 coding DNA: TGTGCCAGTAGCGCTAGGACGGGAGGTGGTCAGCCCCAGCATTTT.

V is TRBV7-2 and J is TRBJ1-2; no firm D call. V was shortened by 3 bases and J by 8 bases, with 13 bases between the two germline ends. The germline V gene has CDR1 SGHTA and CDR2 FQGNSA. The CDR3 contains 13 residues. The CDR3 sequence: CASSLPGVNGYTF. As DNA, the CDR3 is TGTGCCAGCAGCTTGCCCGGGGTGAACGGCTACACCTTC.

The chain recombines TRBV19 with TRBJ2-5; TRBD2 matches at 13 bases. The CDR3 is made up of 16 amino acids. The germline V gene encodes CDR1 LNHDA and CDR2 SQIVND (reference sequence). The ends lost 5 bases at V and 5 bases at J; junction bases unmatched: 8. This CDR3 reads CASSPLLAGGRETQYF. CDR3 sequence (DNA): TGTGCCAGTAGTCCCTTACTAGCGGGGGGGCGTGAGACCCAGTACTTC.

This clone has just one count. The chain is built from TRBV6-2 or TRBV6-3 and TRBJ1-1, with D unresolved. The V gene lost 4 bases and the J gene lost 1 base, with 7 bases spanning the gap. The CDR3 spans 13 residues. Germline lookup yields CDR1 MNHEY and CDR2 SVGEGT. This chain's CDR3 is CASSSARNTEAFF. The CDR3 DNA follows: TGTGCCAGCAGTTCGGCGCGGAACACTGAAGCTTTCTTT.

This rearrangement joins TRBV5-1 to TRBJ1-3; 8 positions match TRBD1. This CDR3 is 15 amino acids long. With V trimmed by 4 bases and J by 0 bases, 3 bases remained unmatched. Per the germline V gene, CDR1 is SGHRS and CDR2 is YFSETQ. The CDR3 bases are TGCGCCAGCAGCCCGGGACAGGCCTCTGGAAACACCATATATTTT. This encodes CASSPGQASGNTIYF.

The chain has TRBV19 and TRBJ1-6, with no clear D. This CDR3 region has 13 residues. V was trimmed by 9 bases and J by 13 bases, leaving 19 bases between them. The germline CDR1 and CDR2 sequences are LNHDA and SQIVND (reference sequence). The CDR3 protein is CASSLYTHDPLHF. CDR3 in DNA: TGTGCCAGCAGTCTCTACACTCACGATCCCCTCCACTTT.

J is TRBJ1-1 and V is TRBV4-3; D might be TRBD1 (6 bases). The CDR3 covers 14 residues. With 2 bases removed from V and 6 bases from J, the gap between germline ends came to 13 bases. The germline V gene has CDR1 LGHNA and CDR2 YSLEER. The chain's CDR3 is CASSQTTGRAEAFF. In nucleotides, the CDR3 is TGCGCCAGCAGCCAAACCACAGGGAGAGCTGAAGCTTTCTTT.

The CDR3 DNA is TGTGCCAGCCCAGAGGCATCGGAAAGGAACACTGAAGCTTTCTTT. Its protein is CASPEASERNTEAFF. The chain employs TRBV28 and TRBJ1-1; unclear D gene. CDR3 length: 15 amino acids. Germline CDR1 and CDR2: MDHEN and SYDVKM. Trimming took off 8 bases at V and 1 base at J, with 17 bases between the two ends.

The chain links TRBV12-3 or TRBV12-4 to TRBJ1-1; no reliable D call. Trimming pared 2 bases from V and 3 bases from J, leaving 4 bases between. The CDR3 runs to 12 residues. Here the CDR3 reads CASSLHYTEAFF. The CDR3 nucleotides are TGTGCCAGCAGTTTACATTACACTGAAGCTTTCTTT.